This TCR beta chain was recovered during a study of blood T cell repertoires in COVID-19. Study-level information: The United States, Italy and Spain provided the acute and convalescent COVID-19 samples. Sample material is recorded as cDNA or gDNA derived from T cells, B-cell-depleted T cells, or PBMCs.

The CDR3 length is 19 residues. V lost 4 bases to trimming and J lost 0 bases; unmatched junction nucleotides: 10. CDR1 is SGHDT and CDR2 is YYEEEE in the germline V gene. Per the original data handling: It was from reference gene primer amplification that nucleated cell counts were estimated. TCRdb's copy holds only in-frame clones and misses some; the assay was immunoSEQ multiplex PCR. The V and J calls and the clone size are those of that table, but D and trimming were determined from the DNA. The sample lists about 72,000 clones, 90% occurring once. This receptor was obtained from a human donor in a cohort sampled during active COVID-19. The sequenced sample consisted of peripheral blood. J is TRBJ1-4 and V is TRBV5-6, with 12 bases matching TRBD1. The CDR3 loop reads CASSQGQGALLATNEKLFF. For the CDR3, the DNA is TGTGCCAGCAGCCAGGGACAGGGGGCCTTACTAGCAACTAATGAAAAACTGTTTTTT.